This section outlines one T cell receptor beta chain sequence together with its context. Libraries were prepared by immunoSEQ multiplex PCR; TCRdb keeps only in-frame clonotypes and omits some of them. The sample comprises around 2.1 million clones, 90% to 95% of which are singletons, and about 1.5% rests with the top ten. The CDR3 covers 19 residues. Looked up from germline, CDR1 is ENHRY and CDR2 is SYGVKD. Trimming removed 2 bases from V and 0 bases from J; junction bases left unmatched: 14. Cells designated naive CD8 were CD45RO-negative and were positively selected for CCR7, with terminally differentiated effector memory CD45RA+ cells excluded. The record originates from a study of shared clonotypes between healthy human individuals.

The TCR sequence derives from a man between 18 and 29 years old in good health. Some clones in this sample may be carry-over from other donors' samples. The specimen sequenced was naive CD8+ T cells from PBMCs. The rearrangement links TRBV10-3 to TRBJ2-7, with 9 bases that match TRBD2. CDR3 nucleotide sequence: TGTGCCATCAGTGAGGGTAGGAGGGCTAGCGGGGTCCTCTCCTACGAGCAGTACTTC. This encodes CAISEGRRASGVLSYEQYF.